What follows is one T cell receptor (beta chain) and its context. Its antigen is undetermined. During the collection period, no donor immune events like infections were recorded. This sample was included in a study of identifying expanded T cells in peripheral blood. The CDR3 contains 16 residues. Germline lookup yields CDR1 SGHTA and CDR2 FQGNSA. Losses at the gene ends were 1 base for V and 2 bases for J; bases not matched to a gene: 2. General observations from the study: Across healthy donors, higher total template counts meant significantly greater approximately 2-week count variance.

Using immunoSEQ multiplex PCR, the repertoire was profiled, and TCRdb retains in-frame clones only, with some absent. This repertoire shows around 100,000 clones, approximately 88% found once; its top ten account for about 5.9%. This sequence originates from a person between 18 and 75 years old in good health. The chain couples TRBV7-2 to TRBJ2-6, with TRBD1 identical over 7 bases. Sample: blood. As DNA, the CDR3 is TGTGCCAGCAGCTTAGAGGGGACAGCTGGGGCCAACGTCCTGACTTTC. Translating gives CASSLEGTAGANVLTF.